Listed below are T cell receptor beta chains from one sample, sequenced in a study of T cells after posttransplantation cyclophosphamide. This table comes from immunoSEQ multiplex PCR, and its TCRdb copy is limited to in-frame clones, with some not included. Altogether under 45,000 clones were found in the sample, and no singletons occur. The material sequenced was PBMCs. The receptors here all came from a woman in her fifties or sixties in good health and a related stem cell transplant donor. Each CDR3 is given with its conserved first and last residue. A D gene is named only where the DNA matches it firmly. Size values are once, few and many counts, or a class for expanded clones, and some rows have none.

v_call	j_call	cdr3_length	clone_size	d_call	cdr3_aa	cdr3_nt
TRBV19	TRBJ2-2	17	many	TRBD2	CASSFELAGGPSGELFF	TGTGCCAGTAGTTTTGAACTAGCGGGGGGGCCTAGCGGGGAGCTGTTTTTT
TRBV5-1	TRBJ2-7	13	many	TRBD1	CASSTGTGYEQYF	TGCGCCAGCAGCACCGGGACAGGCTACGAGCAGTACTTC
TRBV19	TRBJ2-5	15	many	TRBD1	CASSSGQGREETQYF	TGTGCCAGTAGCTCGGGACAGGGGCGGGAAGAGACCCAGTACTTC
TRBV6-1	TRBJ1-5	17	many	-	CASSATRTVGGNQPQHF	TGTGCCAGCAGTGCCACGAGGACAGTGGGTGGGAATCAGCCCCAGCATTTT
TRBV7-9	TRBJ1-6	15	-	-	CASRGLLVRNSPLHF	TGTGCCAGCAGGGGGCTCCTCGTGAGGAATTCACCCCTCCACTTT
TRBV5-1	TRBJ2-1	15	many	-	CASSLSGKGVSEQFF	TGCGCCAGCAGCTTGTCGGGGAAAGGAGTAAGTGAGCAGTTCTTC
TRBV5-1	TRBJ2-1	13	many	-	CASSVWGHNEQFF	TGCGCCAGCAGCGTTTGGGGGCACAATGAGCAGTTCTTC
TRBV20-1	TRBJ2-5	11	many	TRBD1	CSAQDRGTQYF	TGCAGTGCTCAAGACAGGGGTACCCAGTACTTC
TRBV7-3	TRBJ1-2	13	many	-	CASSLDSNYGYTF	TGTGCCAGCAGCTTAGACAGCAACTATGGCTACACCTTC
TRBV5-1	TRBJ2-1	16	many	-	CASSFIQGFSYNEQFF	TGCGCCAGCAGCTTTATTCAGGGTTTCTCCTACAATGAGCAGTTCTTC
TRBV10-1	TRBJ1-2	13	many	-	CAPSLTGIDGYTF	TGCGCCCCTAGTCTTACAGGGATCGATGGCTACACCTTC
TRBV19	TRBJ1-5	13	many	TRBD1	CASSTSGGQPQHF	TGTGCCAGTAGTACATCAGGGGGACAGCCCCAGCATTTT
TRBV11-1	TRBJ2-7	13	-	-	CASSATGTIEQYF	TGTGCCAGCAGCGCCACCGGGACAATCGAGCAGTACTTC
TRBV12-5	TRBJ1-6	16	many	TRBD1	CASGYRGTGHNSPLHF	TGTGCTAGTGGTTATCGAGGGACAGGGCATAATTCACCCCTCCACTTT
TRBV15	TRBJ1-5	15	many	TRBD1	CATSRGTGVMPPQHF	TGTGCCACCAGCAGAGGGACAGGGGTTATGCCGCCCCAGCATTTT
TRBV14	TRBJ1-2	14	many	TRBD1	CASSSQTGGYGYTF	TGTGCCAGCAGCTCTCAGACAGGGGGCTATGGCTACACCTTC
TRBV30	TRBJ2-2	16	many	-	CAWSRGFTSGTGELFF	TGTGCCTGGAGCCGGGGGTTCACCTCAGGGACCGGGGAGCTGTTTTTT
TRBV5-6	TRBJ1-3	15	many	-	CASSLSGQNLNTIYF	TGTGCCAGCAGCCTAAGCGGGCAGAATTTAAACACCATATATTTT